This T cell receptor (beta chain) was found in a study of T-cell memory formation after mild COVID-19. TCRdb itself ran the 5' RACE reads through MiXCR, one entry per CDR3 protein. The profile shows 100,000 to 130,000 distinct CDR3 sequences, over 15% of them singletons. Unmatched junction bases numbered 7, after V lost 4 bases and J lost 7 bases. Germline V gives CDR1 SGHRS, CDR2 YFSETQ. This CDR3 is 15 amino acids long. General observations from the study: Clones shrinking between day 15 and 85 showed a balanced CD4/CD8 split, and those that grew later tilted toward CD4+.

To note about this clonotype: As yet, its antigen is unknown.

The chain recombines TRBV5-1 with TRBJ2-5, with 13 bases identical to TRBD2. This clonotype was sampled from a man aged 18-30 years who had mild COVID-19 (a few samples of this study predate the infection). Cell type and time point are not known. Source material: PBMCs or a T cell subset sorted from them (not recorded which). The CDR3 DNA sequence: TGCGCCAGCAGCCGGACTAGCGGGGGTTCGGGGACCCAGTACTTC. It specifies CASSRTSGGSGTQYF.